These T cell receptor beta chains were read from a single sample in a study of cytomegalovirus exposure and HLA in healthy donors. Here immunoSEQ multiplex PCR was the method, and the copy in TCRdb shows in-frame clones only, minus some. The sample shows approximately 230,000 clones, about 90% of them seen only once. The sample taken for sequencing was PBMCs. These receptors all come from a man aged 18 to 35 in good health and CMV-seropositive. Both conserved end residues are part of each CDR3. The D gene is left open where the match is weak. Clone size is shown for a subset of rows, as once, few, many or a class of expanded clone.

d_call: .; v_call: TRBV5-6; clone_size: .; j_call: TRBJ2-6; cdr3_nt: TGTGCCAGCAGTCCCTGGGGCTCTGGGGCCAACGTCCTGACTTTC; cdr3_aa: CASSPWGSGANVLTF
d_call: .; v_call: TRBV11-2; clone_size: .; j_call: TRBJ1-3; cdr3_nt: TGTGCCAGCAGCCCGGGACCGCGGTATGGAAACACCATATATTTT; cdr3_aa: CASSPGPRYGNTIYF
d_call: TRBD1; v_call: TRBV5-1; clone_size: .; j_call: TRBJ2-5; cdr3_nt: TGCGCCAGCAGGGACGGACAGGGGCAAGAGACCCAGTACTTC; cdr3_aa: CASRDGQGQETQYF
d_call: TRBD1; v_call: TRBV27; clone_size: .; j_call: TRBJ1-1; cdr3_nt: TGTGCCAGCAGTCACTCCGGGACAGACTTAGTGAACACTGAAGCTTTCTTT; cdr3_aa: CASSHSGTDLVNTEAFF
d_call: .; v_call: TRBV7-3; clone_size: .; j_call: TRBJ2-1; cdr3_nt: TGTGCCAGCAGCTTTGGAGGATCCTACAATGAGCAGTTCTTC; cdr3_aa: CASSFGGSYNEQFF
d_call: .; v_call: TRBV28; clone_size: .; j_call: TRBJ1-5; cdr3_nt: TGTGCCAGCAGTTTAGTTAGTGTCCGGTATTTTCAGCCCCAGCATTTT; cdr3_aa: CASSLVSVRYFQPQHF
d_call: TRBD2; v_call: TRBV5-8; clone_size: .; j_call: TRBJ2-1; cdr3_nt: TGTGCCAGCAGCTCGGGACTAGCGGGAGCCAATGAGCAGTTCTTC; cdr3_aa: CASSSGLAGANEQFF
d_call: .; v_call: TRBV7-3; clone_size: .; j_call: TRBJ2-3; cdr3_nt: TGTGCCAGCAGCTCCGAAATTGGGACGCAGTATTTT; cdr3_aa: CASSSEIGTQYF
d_call: .; v_call: TRBV5-4; clone_size: .; j_call: TRBJ1-5; cdr3_nt: TGTGCCAGCAGCTTGACCCGGGTAGGGCCCCAGCATTTT; cdr3_aa: CASSLTRVGPQHF
d_call: .; v_call: TRBV30; clone_size: .; j_call: TRBJ2-3; cdr3_nt: TGTGCCTGGAGTGTTGGAGGGGATACGCAGTATTTT; cdr3_aa: CAWSVGGDTQYF
d_call: .; v_call: TRBV7-6; clone_size: .; j_call: TRBJ2-7; cdr3_nt: TGTGCCAGCAGCCCGTTTGAGGGGCGAAGGGGCCTGCGGGAGCAGTACTTC; cdr3_aa: CASSPFEGRRGLREQYF
d_call: .; v_call: TRBV5-1; clone_size: .; j_call: TRBJ1-1; cdr3_nt: TGCGCCAGCAGCTTGGCCAGGGTGGCCACTGAAGCTTTCTTT; cdr3_aa: CASSLARVATEAFF
d_call: .; v_call: TRBV5-6; clone_size: .; j_call: TRBJ2-1; cdr3_nt: TGTGCCAGCAGCTTGGGGGCTAGCTTCCGTACCTACAATGAGCAGTTCTTC; cdr3_aa: CASSLGASFRTYNEQFF
d_call: .; v_call: TRBV28; clone_size: .; j_call: TRBJ2-7; cdr3_nt: TGTGCCAGCAGTTCACTGTCGGGACGGGGCTCCTACGAGCAGTACTTC; cdr3_aa: CASSSLSGRGSYEQYF
d_call: TRBD1; v_call: TRBV5-4; clone_size: once; j_call: TRBJ2-5; cdr3_nt: TGTGCCAGCAGCCTCAGACAGGGGGAAGAGACCCAGTACTTC; cdr3_aa: CASSLRQGEETQYF
d_call: .; v_call: TRBV6-5; clone_size: .; j_call: TRBJ2-5; cdr3_nt: TGTGCCAGCTATTCCGGGACGATGGGGGAGACCCAGTACTTC; cdr3_aa: CASYSGTMGETQYF
d_call: .; v_call: TRBV30; clone_size: .; j_call: TRBJ1-5; cdr3_nt: TGTGCCTGGAGTGAAGGGTACAGGGTAGGTCAGCCCCAGCATTTT; cdr3_aa: CAWSEGYRVGQPQHF
d_call: .; v_call: TRBV2; clone_size: .; j_call: TRBJ1-5; cdr3_nt: TGTGCCAGCAGGAGAGACAGCAATCAGCCCCAGCATTTT; cdr3_aa: CASRRDSNQPQHF
d_call: .; v_call: TRBV28; clone_size: .; j_call: TRBJ2-7; cdr3_nt: TGTGCCAGCAGTTCTAACGGGGTTTACGAGCAGTACTTC; cdr3_aa: CASSSNGVYEQYF
d_call: .; v_call: TRBV19; clone_size: .; j_call: TRBJ2-7; cdr3_nt: TGTGCCAGTAGTCTACGGGAGTATGGAGTTTACGAGCAGTACTTC; cdr3_aa: CASSLREYGVYEQYF
d_call: TRBD2; v_call: TRBV25-1; clone_size: .; j_call: TRBJ2-7; cdr3_nt: TGTGCCAGCAGTGATCGACTAGCGGGAGCCTACGAGCAGTACTTC; cdr3_aa: CASSDRLAGAYEQYF
d_call: TRBD1; v_call: TRBV11-3; clone_size: .; j_call: TRBJ2-2; cdr3_nt: TGTGCCAGCAGCTCTCGGACAGGGGTGGCCGGGGAGCTGTTTTTT; cdr3_aa: CASSSRTGVAGELFF
d_call: TRBD2; v_call: TRBV28; clone_size: .; j_call: TRBJ2-7; cdr3_nt: TGTGCCAGCAGTTACGGGGGGACTAGAACCTACGAGCAGTACTTC; cdr3_aa: CASSYGGTRTYEQYF
d_call: .; v_call: TRBV7-2; clone_size: .; j_call: TRBJ1-5; cdr3_nt: TGTGCCAGCAGCTTAGTGTGGCGGGAGCCCCAGCATTTT; cdr3_aa: CASSLVWREPQHF
d_call: .; v_call: TRBV5-1; clone_size: .; j_call: TRBJ1-3; cdr3_nt: TGCGCCAGCAGCCTTGCTAGCGGAAACACCATATATTTT; cdr3_aa: CASSLASGNTIYF
d_call: .; v_call: TRBV5-1; clone_size: .; j_call: TRBJ2-1; cdr3_nt: TGCGCCAGCAGCCACACCGATAGCTCCTACAATGAGCAGTTCTTC; cdr3_aa: CASSHTDSSYNEQFF
d_call: TRBD1; v_call: TRBV19; clone_size: .; j_call: TRBJ2-7; cdr3_nt: TGTGCCAGTAGCTACACAGGGGGACCCTACGAGCAGTACTTC; cdr3_aa: CASSYTGGPYEQYF
d_call: .; v_call: TRBV7-2; clone_size: few; j_call: TRBJ2-3; cdr3_nt: TGTGCCAGCAGCTTCTCTTACAGCACAGATACGCAGTATTTT; cdr3_aa: CASSFSYSTDTQYF
d_call: .; v_call: TRBV27; clone_size: .; j_call: TRBJ2-5; cdr3_nt: TGTGCCAGCAGTTTGGACAGATTCCAAGAGACCCAGTACTTC; cdr3_aa: CASSLDRFQETQYF
d_call: .; v_call: TRBV6-1; clone_size: .; j_call: TRBJ1-1; cdr3_nt: TGTGCCAGCATGCGGGGGACTGAAGCTTTCTTT; cdr3_aa: CASMRGTEAFF
d_call: TRBD1; v_call: TRBV27; clone_size: .; j_call: TRBJ2-6; cdr3_nt: TGTGCCAGCAGTTTATGGGACAGGGGGAGGTCTGGGGCCAACGTCCTGACTTTC; cdr3_aa: CASSLWDRGRSGANVLTF
d_call: TRBD1; v_call: TRBV7-8; clone_size: once; j_call: TRBJ1-1; cdr3_nt: TGTGCCAGCAGCCTTCCCGACAGGGGGGAAGCTTTCTTT; cdr3_aa: CASSLPDRGEAFF
d_call: TRBD2; v_call: TRBV7-6; clone_size: .; j_call: TRBJ2-1; cdr3_nt: TGTGCCAGCAGTACGGAAAGGACTAGGGGTGTTTACAATGAGCAGTTCTTC; cdr3_aa: CASSTERTRGVYNEQFF
d_call: .; v_call: TRBV2; clone_size: .; j_call: TRBJ1-2; cdr3_nt: TGTGCCAGCAGGGCCGGGACTCTGAGGTACTATGGCTACACCTTC; cdr3_aa: CASRAGTLRYYGYTF
d_call: TRBD2; v_call: TRBV2; clone_size: .; j_call: TRBJ2-1; cdr3_nt: TGTGCCAGCACTCCTAGCGGGAGTTCCGGCATTGAGCAGTTCTTC; cdr3_aa: CASTPSGSSGIEQFF